What follows are 30 T cell receptor beta chains derived from one specimen sequenced in a study of T cell changes during pregnancy in multiple sclerosis. Clones were sequenced by immunoSEQ multiplex PCR, and TCRdb holds only the in-frame ones, with some missing. The repertoire holds 100,000 or so clones, with 94% as singletons. Specimen: peripheral blood, collected after pregnancy. The receptor set was obtained from a female donor in good health, enrolled as a control in a pregnancy study.

Here the CDR3 DNA reads TGTGCCAGCAGAACCGGGACAAATTATGGCTACACCTTC. Translated: CASRTGTNYGYTF. This rearrangement joins TRBV6-5 to TRBJ1-2, with D tentatively TRBD1 (6 bases). Germline loops: CDR1 MNHEY, CDR2 SVGAGI. The CDR3 runs 13 residues. Trimming left V 6 bases short and J 5 bases short, with 13 bases between.

The gene calls are TRBV7-2 and TRBJ2-7; D not resolved. Looked up from germline, CDR1 is SGHTA and CDR2 is FQGNSA. CDR3 length: 16 residues. Trimming shortened V by 3 bases and J by 3 bases, and 18 bases separated the two germline ends. CDR3 in DNA: TGTGCCAGCAGCTTCGCTGGTAATTCATACTACTACGAGCAGTACTTC. Translation: CASSFAGNSYYYEQYF.

The gene calls are TRBV6-6 and TRBJ2-1; D unclear. V was cut by 6 bases and J by 0 bases, with 12 bases left in between. This CDR3 is 15 amino acids long. Per the germline V gene, CDR1 is MNHNY and CDR2 is SVGAGI (reference sequence). CDR3 nucleotides: TGTGCCAGCAGCTCCCTCTTTAGCTCCTACAATGAGCAGTTCTTC. Translating gives CASSSLFSSYNEQFF.

The chain has TRBV4-2 and TRBJ2-2; TRBD2 aligns across 9 bases. CDR1 is LGHNA, CDR2 YNFKEQ, per germline. The CDR3 contains 15 residues. The junction had 4 bases not matched to a gene; V was cut back by 4 bases and J by 4 bases. CDR3 bases: TGTGCCAGCAGCCGGCGGGAGGGCCCCACCGGGGAGCTGTTTTTT. Its protein is CASSRREGPTGELFF.

The V gene is TRBV27, the J gene TRBJ1-4; TRBD1 aligns across 8 bases. Germline-derived CDR1 and CDR2 are MNHEY and SMNVEV (reference sequence). V dropped 3 bases and J dropped 5; count of bases not matched to a gene: 5. The CDR3 contains 15 residues. The CDR3 sequence is CASSFHGTGNEKLFF. CDR3 sequence (DNA): TGTGCCAGCAGTTTCCATGGGACAGGCAATGAAAAACTGTTTTTT.

The chain joins TRBV15 to TRBJ1-2; maybe TRBD1 (6 bases). Looked up from germline, CDR1 is LNHNV and CDR2 is YYDKDF (reference sequence). V was cut by 0 bases and J by 3 bases, with 8 bases left in between. The CDR3 covers 14 residues. This chain's CDR3 is CATSRDPGDYGYTF. The CDR3, as DNA: TGTGCCACCAGCAGAGATCCAGGGGACTATGGCTACACCTTC. Full variable domain (missing parts from reference TRBV15 and TRBJ1-2): DAMVIQNPRYQVTQFGKPVTLSCSQTLNHNVMYWYQQKSSQAPKLLFHYYDKDFNNEADTPDNFQSRRPNTSFCFLDIRSPGLGDTAMYLCATSRDPGDYGYTFGSGTRLTVV.

The CDR3 sequence: CASSGLGSARAFF. CDR3 DNA: TGTGCCAGCTCGGGGCTTGGATCGGCGCGAGCTTTCTTT. The chain is built from TRBV18 and TRBJ1-1; D possibly corresponds to TRBD1 (5 bases). CDR3 size: 13 residues. V was shortened by 6 bases and J by 10 bases, with 18 bases between the two germline ends. Per the germline V gene, CDR1 is KGHSH and CDR2 is LQKENI. Using reference TRBV18 and TRBJ1-1 for the parts outside the CDR3, the full variable domain is NAGVMQNPRHLVRRRGQEARLRCSPMKGHSHVYWYRQLPEEGLKFMVYLQKENIIDESGMPKERFSAEFPKEGPSILRIQQVVRGDSAAYFCASSGLGSARAFFGQGTRLTVV.

J is TRBJ2-7 and V is TRBV7-6; D is perhaps TRBD2 (6 bases). This CDR3 is 14 amino acids long. Looked up from germline, CDR1 is SGHVS and CDR2 is FNYEAQ. Trimming left V 3 bases short and J 0 bases short, with 9 bases between. The CDR3 sequence is CASSLGLTSYEQYF. CDR3 in DNA: TGTGCCAGCAGCTTGGGACTCACCTCCTACGAGCAGTACTTC.

The chain employs TRBV5-4 and TRBJ2-2; weak D call: TRBD1 (6 bases). Trimming left V 4 bases short and J 2 bases short, with 12 bases between. This CDR3 has 15 amino acids. Germline V gives CDR1 SGHNT, CDR2 YYREEE (reference sequence). The CDR3 DNA sequence: TGTGCCAGCAGCCCACCGGGACACAACACCGGGGAGCTGTTTTTT. Translation gives CASSPPGHNTGELFF.

The chain links TRBV6-1 to TRBJ2-5; weak D call: TRBD1 (6 bases). Germline V gene sequence: CDR1 MNHNS, CDR2 SASEGT. Trimming shortened V by 4 bases and J by 0 bases, and 18 bases separated the two germline ends. The CDR3 loop spans 17 amino acids. The CDR3 region is CASSGWPGAINQETQYF. DNA for the CDR3: TGTGCCAGCAGTGGGTGGCCAGGGGCGATCAACCAAGAGACCCAGTACTTC.

This chain links TRBV7-9 with TRBJ2-5; 8 bases line up with TRBD1. V trimming: 5 bases; J trimming: 4 bases; junction bases outside the gene matches: 6. Germline lookup yields CDR1 SEHNR and CDR2 FQNEAQ (reference sequence). The length of the CDR3 is 14 residues. CDR3 residues: CASSPTGVRETQYF. CDR3 coding DNA: TGTGCCAGCAGCCCGACAGGGGTTCGAGAGACCCAGTACTTC.

The chain recombines TRBV5-1 with TRBJ1-1; no firm D call. Germline V gives CDR1 SGHRS, CDR2 YFSETQ. V lost 0 bases to trimming and J lost 2 bases, with 14 bases between them. The length of the CDR3 is 16 residues. CDR3 in DNA: TGCGCCAGCAGCTTGGTGGGCCAGACTATAAACACTGAAGCTTTCTTT. It yields the protein CASSLVGQTINTEAFF.

This chain links TRBV18 with TRBJ2-7, with 8 bases lining up with TRBD2. Germline V lookup: CDR1 KGHSH, CDR2 LQKENI. Unmatched junction bases numbered 3, after V lost 3 bases and J lost 2 bases. This CDR3 spans 14 amino acids. CDR3 sequence reads: CASSPNSGTYEQYF. CDR3 sequence (DNA): TGTGCCAGCTCACCTAATAGCGGGACCTACGAGCAGTACTTC.

This clone came up once. The chain links TRBV5-1 to TRBJ1-1; TRBD1 aligns across 10 bases. Germline CDR1 SGHRS, CDR2 YFSETQ. V was pared by 4 bases and J by 4 bases, with 7 bases of the junction left unmatched. The CDR3 consists of 15 residues. CDR3 amino acids: CASSLVGQGGTEAFF. In nucleotides, the CDR3 is TGCGCCAGCAGCCTGGTCGGACAGGGGGGCACTGAAGCTTTCTTT.

V is TRBV5-1 and J is TRBJ2-5, with TRBD2 matching over 7 bases. The J segment lost 4 bases and the V segment lost 1 base, leaving 7 bases of the junction unmatched. This CDR3 contains 15 residues. Germline CDR1 reads SGHRS; CDR2 reads YFSETQ. The chain's CDR3 is CASSLWTSGAETQYF. CDR3 bases: TGCGCCAGCAGCTTGTGGACTAGTGGTGCAGAGACCCAGTACTTC.

V gene TRBV27 combines with J gene TRBJ1-2, with D tentatively TRBD1 (6 bases). Per the germline V gene, CDR1 is MNHEY and CDR2 is SMNVEV (reference sequence). The CDR3 extends over 14 amino acids. Trimming removed 3 bases at V and 8 bases at J, with 16 bases between. The CDR3 reads CASSFWRGAEGYTF. CDR3 in DNA: TGTGCCAGCAGTTTTTGGCGGGGGGCGGAGGGCTACACCTTC.

This chain uses TRBV2 with TRBJ2-5; TRBD1 agrees at 9 bases. V shed 5 bases, J shed 2 bases, and the junction held 9 bases outside the gene matches. The CDR3 sequence is 16 residues long. Germline assignment: CDR1 SNHLY and CDR2 FYNNEI. The CDR3 sequence: CASSKTGTGHQETQYF. For the CDR3, the DNA is TGTGCCAGCAGTAAGACCGGGACAGGGCATCAAGAGACCCAGTACTTC.

The chain couples TRBV2 to TRBJ2-5, with TRBD2 as a possible D gene (5 bases). Looked up from germline, CDR1 is SNHLY and CDR2 is FYNNEI. The CDR3 is made up of 15 amino acids. V was pared by 5 bases and J by 5 bases, with 18 bases between. CDR3: CASSHFEGAEETQYF. Written as DNA, the CDR3 is TGTGCCAGCAGTCATTTTGAGGGAGCAGAGGAGACCCAGTACTTC.

This sequence joins TRBV5-1 and TRBJ1-4; 8 nucleotides agree with TRBD1. J gave up 5 bases and V 0 bases, and 3 bases lay outside the gene matches. Germline V CDR1 and CDR2: SGHRS, YFSETQ. The CDR3 loop spans 15 amino acids. CDR3 sequence (DNA): TGCGCCAGCAGCTTGGGGACAGGGCCCAATGAAAAACTGTTTTTT. As protein: CASSLGTGPNEKLFF.

This chain joins TRBV28 and TRBJ2-5; 7 bases fit TRBD2. The CDR3 is 16 amino acids. The V gene's germline CDR1 is MDHEN and CDR2 SYDVKM. The ends lost 4 bases at V and 2 bases at J; junction bases unmatched: 10. In nucleotides, the CDR3 is TGTGCCAGCAGTTACCCGGGGGGTGAGGATCAAGAGACCCAGTACTTC. This encodes CASSYPGGEDQETQYF.

The rearrangement links TRBV28 to TRBJ2-7; D may be TRBD1 (6 bases). Trimming cost V 1 base and J 1 base, with 14 bases left between them. CDR3 length equals 16 residues. In germline, CDR1 is MDHEN, CDR2 SYDVKM. The CDR3 DNA follows: TGTGCCAGCAGTTTATTTCGGGACACCGTTTCCTACGAGCAGTACTTC. Protein sequence: CASSLFRDTVSYEQYF.

The chain couples TRBV5-1 to TRBJ1-2; D may be TRBD1 (6 bases). This CDR3 contains 14 residues. Germline V gene sequence: CDR1 SGHRS, CDR2 YFSETQ. The V end lost 4 bases, the J end lost 0 bases, and 10 bases lay between the germline ends. The CDR3 region is CASSPDRSNYGYTF. Written as DNA, the CDR3 is TGCGCCAGCAGCCCGGACAGATCTAACTATGGCTACACCTTC.

V is TRBV6-5 and J is TRBJ2-5; 12 bases fit TRBD1. The CDR3 is 16 amino acids. Germline loops: CDR1 MNHEY, CDR2 SVGAGI. V shed 4 bases, J shed 5 bases, and the junction held 8 bases outside the gene matches. The CDR3 reads CASSLTGTGGSETQYF. The CDR3 nucleotides are TGTGCCAGCAGTTTAACCGGGACAGGGGGCTCGGAGACCCAGTACTTC.

This chain connects TRBV6-1 to TRBJ2-3; a weak D match, TRBD1 (6 bases). The CDR3 loop spans 14 amino acids. Trimming removed 6 bases at V and 2 bases at J, with 12 bases between. Germline V lookup: CDR1 MNHNS, CDR2 SASEGT. CDR3 in amino acids: CASRWTAYTDTQYF. CDR3 sequence (DNA): TGTGCCAGCAGGTGGACAGCCTACACAGATACGCAGTATTTT.

J is TRBJ2-7 and V is TRBV5-1, with 8 bases aligning to TRBD1. The CDR3 sequence is 14 residues long. Trimming at V came to 4 bases and at J to 3 bases, leaving 6 bases not matched to a gene. Germline V gives CDR1 SGHRS, CDR2 YFSETQ. For the CDR3, the DNA is TGCGCCAGCAGCCGAGGACAGGGTGACTACGAGCAGTACTTC. This codes for CASSRGQGDYEQYF. The full variable domain, with the rest looked up from reference TRBV5-1 and TRBJ2-7, is KAGVTQTPRYLIKTRGQQVTLSCSPISGHRSVSWYQQTPGQGLQFLFEYFSETQRNKGNFPGRFSGRQFSNSRSEMNVSTLELGDSALYLCASSRGQGDYEQYFGPGTRLTVT.

V gene TRBV10-3 combines with J gene TRBJ2-3; D perhaps matches TRBD1 (5 bases). Looked up from germline, CDR1 is ENHRY and CDR2 is SYGVKD. CDR3 length: 15 amino acids. V was cut by 2 bases and J by 2 bases, with 11 bases left in between. The CDR3 is CAISEGRALTDTQYF. The CDR3 nucleotides read TGTGCCATCAGTGAGGGCAGGGCCCTCACAGATACGCAGTATTTT.

Notes on this clone: The same CDR3 arises from other DNA sequences in this sample as well. The J gene is TRBJ2-7, the V gene TRBV28, with a tentative D call TRBD2 (6 bases). Germline CDR1 and CDR2: MDHEN and SYDVKM. Trimming removed 7 bases at V and 2 bases at J, with 9 bases between. The CDR3 runs 12 residues. The CDR3 region is CASTGGPYEQYF. The CDR3 coding sequence is TGTGCCAGCACCGGAGGGCCCTACGAGCAGTACTTC.

The gene calls are TRBV15 and TRBJ2-5, with 9 nucleotides matching TRBD2. Germline V gives CDR1 LNHNV, CDR2 YYDKDF (reference sequence). This CDR3 has 16 residues. Trimming cost V 1 base and J 2 bases; bases outside gene matches: 5. CDR3 in DNA: TGTGCCACCAGCAGAGCGAGGCTAGCGGGACAAGAGACCCAGTACTTC. Amino acids: CATSRARLAGQETQYF.

The rearrangement links TRBV6-1 to TRBJ1-4; 8 nucleotides align to TRBD1. Germline-derived CDR1 and CDR2 are MNHNS and SASEGT. The CDR3 consists of 16 residues. Unmatched junction bases numbered 8, after V lost 0 bases and J lost 8 bases. The CDR3 sequence: CASSEAPGTGGEKLFF. DNA for the CDR3: TGTGCCAGCAGTGAAGCTCCGGGGACAGGAGGAGAAAAACTGTTTTTT.

The rearrangement links TRBV5-4 to TRBJ2-3; tentatively, D is TRBD2 (6 bases). Germline values: CDR1 SGHNT, CDR2 YYREEE (reference sequence). The V and J ends lost 4 bases and 4 bases respectively, with 19 bases between them. This CDR3 contains 16 residues. CDR3 DNA: TGTGCCAGCAGCGATACGGGAGCCGGCCTATCAGATACGCAGTATTTT. It encodes CASSDTGAGLSDTQYF.